This T cell receptor beta chain was recovered during a study of blood T cell repertoires in COVID-19. About the study: PBMCs, B-cell-depleted T cells, or T cells provided the cDNA or gDNA that made up the material.

This clone was seen a handful of times. Authors' processing steps: Reference gene primer amplification yielded estimated nucleated cell counts. Sequencing used immunoSEQ multiplex PCR; TCRdb keeps in-frame clones, though not all of them. From that table come the V and J calls and clone size; the DNA was used to work out D and trimming. The sample carries about 220,000 clones, 80% to 90% recorded once. Germline V gene data show CDR1 as LNHDA and CDR2 as SQIVND (reference sequence). The CDR3 spans 13 residues. The germline V and J ends were trimmed by 11 bases and 9 bases, with 22 bases remaining between them.

The sequenced sample was peripheral blood. This TCR derives from a man in his forties who had recovered from COVID-19. The chain couples TRBV19 to TRBJ1-2; no reliable D call. The CDR3 bases are TGTGCCGGGTCCCGATCTGACACTGATCGCTACACCTTC. Translation gives CAGSRSDTDRYTF.